This T cell receptor beta chain was observed in a study of shared clonotypes between healthy human individuals. General observations from the study: In having few donors, the study represented limited genetic and exposure-history diversity. Sampling covered nothing but blood. Tissue TCR repertoires likely differ from those found in blood.

Recent vaccinations or acute infections were absent in the healthy HIV-negative adult donors. The authors divided CD4+ cells into CD45RA+ naive and CD45RA-negative memory subsets. The data were produced by immunoSEQ multiplex PCR, yet TCRdb's version contains in-frame clones alone and is incomplete. This table has over 2 million clones, 85% to 95% appearing once. Concerning this clone itself: What it recognizes is unknown.

Germline V gene data show CDR1 as SGDLS and CDR2 as YYNGEE. V lost 3 bases, J lost 4 bases, and 10 bases stayed unmatched. The CDR3 is 17 amino acids. Input material: naive CD4+ T cells from PBMCs. Subset meaning: CD45RA+ positively selected. The chain recombines TRBV9 with TRBJ2-1; 10 bases map to TRBD2. The receptor was derived from a man aged 18 to 29 in good health. Some clones in this sample may be carry-over from other donors' samples. The CDR3: CASSDRTSGSTYNEQFF. The CDR3 DNA reads TGTGCCAGCAGCGATAGGACTAGCGGCTCCACTTACAATGAGCAGTTCTTC.